This entry lists 24 T cell receptor beta chains sequenced from one sample in a study of low-dose radiotherapy and immunotherapy resistance in tumors. TRAV- and TRBV-specific primers were used for first-strand cDNA, which covered alpha and beta chains. The authors amplified TCRs for approximately 18 PCR cycles with a constant-region primer and a V-primer adapter. TCRdb recomputed calls from the reads with MiXCR, one row per CDR3 protein. This table has 75,000 to 95,000 distinct CDR3 sequences, more than 8% appearing once. Time point of the sample: before trial treatment. The sample consisted of PBMCs, taken before treatment. The receptors derive from a male donor with prostate cancer.

This clonotype was seen ten or more times. The V gene is TRBV5-4, the J gene TRBJ2-5; 7 bases map to TRBD1. Trimming cost V 4 bases and J 0 bases; bases outside gene matches: 3. Germline V gene data show CDR1 as SGHNT and CDR2 as YYREEE (reference sequence). The CDR3 is 14 residues long. The CDR3 is CASSKGQYQETQYF. CDR3 sequence (DNA): TGTGCCAGCAGCAAGGGACAGTACCAAGAGACCCAGTACTTC.

CDR3 bases: TGTGCCAGCAGCGCTCCGGGAGGCGGGAGCTCCTACGAGCAGTACTTC. Translated, it gives CASSAPGGGSSYEQYF. This chain connects TRBV9 to TRBJ2-7, with 7 bases lining up with TRBD2. Germline CDR1 SGDLS, CDR2 YYNGEE. The CDR3 spans 16 residues. Trimming at V came to 3 bases and at J to 0 bases, leaving 9 bases not matched to a gene. The full variable domain, in which reference TRBV9 and TRBJ2-7 provide the parts outside the CDR3, is DSGVTQTPKHLITATGQRVTLRCSPRSGDLSVYWYQQSLDQGLQFLIQYYNGEERAKGNILERFSAQQFPDLHSELNLSSLELGDSALYFCASSAPGGGSSYEQYFGPGTRLTVT.

The table lists this clonotype with many counts. The rearrangement joins TRBV7-6 to TRBJ2-7; D gene ambiguous. The V end was cut by 4 bases, the J end by 8 bases, with 12 bases between. Germline-derived CDR1 and CDR2 are SGHVS and FNYEAQ. The CDR3 is made up of 12 amino acids. CDR3 amino acids: CASSSLYTQQYF. In DNA form, the CDR3 reads TGTGCCAGCAGCTCCCTATACACCCAGCAGTACTTC.

The table lists this clonotype with a few counts. The V and J genes are TRBV27 and TRBJ2-7; TRBD2 might be the D (7 bases). The V gene lost 9 bases and the J gene lost 1 base, with 10 bases spanning the gap. CDR1 and CDR2 from the germline V gene are MNHEY and SMNVEV (reference sequence). The CDR3 is made up of 12 amino acids. In DNA, the CDR3 is TGTGCCAGAGGGGGGGTTTCCTACGAGCAGTACTTC. This gives the protein CARGGVSYEQYF.

The table lists this clonotype with many counts. This sequence joins TRBV5-1 and TRBJ2-7; no firm D call. The CDR3 spans 15 residues. CDR1 and CDR2 from the germline V gene are SGHRS and YFSETQ. Trimming stripped 4 bases from V and 6 bases from J, with 20 bases between. CDR3 in DNA: TGCGCCAGCAGCCCCCAGATGTCTCCTGTGGGCGAGCAGTACTTC. Translated: CASSPQMSPVGEQYF.

This clonotype was detected ten times or more. This rearrangement joins TRBV19 to TRBJ2-7; TRBD2 is a possible D gene (5 bases). Germline V lookup: CDR1 LNHDA, CDR2 SQIVND (reference sequence). Trimming stripped 6 bases from V and 1 base from J, with 19 bases between. The CDR3 runs to 16 residues. CDR3 region: CASSRTGGFSSYEQYF. In DNA, the CDR3 is TGTGCCAGTAGCAGGACTGGCGGTTTTTCGTCCTACGAGCAGTACTTC.

This clonotype was counted many times. The CDR3 DNA reads TGTGCCAGCAGTTCGCGAGCAGGGTTTTCTTTGTCGGAGACCCAGTACTTC. Translation: CASSSRAGFSLSETQYF. The chain uses TRBV28 and TRBJ2-5; D is possibly TRBD1 (5 bases). Germline lookup yields CDR1 MDHEN and CDR2 SYDVKM. The CDR3 is 17 amino acids. V was shortened by 4 bases and J by 5 bases, with 23 bases between the two germline ends.

This clonotype was observed at least ten times. The chain combines TRBV28 with TRBJ2-7, with D perhaps TRBD1 (6 bases). The CDR3 is made up of 13 amino acids. CDR1 and CDR2 (germline): MDHEN, SYDVKM. V lost 2 bases, J lost 3 bases, and 8 bases lay in between. CDR3 sequence (DNA): TGTGCCAGCAGTTTAACAGGGAACTACGAGCAGTACTTC. Its protein is CASSLTGNYEQYF.

This clonotype appeared many times. The chain carries TRBV20-1 and TRBJ1-3, with D perhaps matching TRBD1 (6 bases). CDR1 and CDR2 (germline): DFQATT, SNEGSKA (reference sequence). CDR3 size: 16 residues. V lost 0 bases and J lost 0, with 12 bases in between. CDR3 protein: CSARDGGGLSGNTIYF. DNA of the CDR3: TGCAGTGCTAGAGATGGGGGGGGCCTCTCTGGAAACACCATATATTTT.

This clonotype was recorded many times. CDR3 nucleotides: TGTGCCAGCAGCCAACTCGAGGGCTTCGGGACCCAGTACTTC. Amino acid sequence: CASSQLEGFGTQYF. The chain joins TRBV3-1 to TRBJ2-5; D is perhaps TRBD2 (5 bases). V was clipped by 2 bases and J by 7 bases, with 14 bases between them. From germline, CDR1 is LGHDT and CDR2 YNNKEL (reference sequence). The length of the CDR3 is 14 residues.

There are a few counts of this clonotype. A far larger clone is only one base removed, so a read error is likely. V and J are TRBV28 and TRBJ2-1, with TRBD1 matching 7 bases. Germline V gene lookup returns CDR1 MDHEN and CDR2 SYDVKM. The CDR3 length is 14 residues. Trimming at V came to 6 bases and at J to 10 bases, leaving 12 bases not matched to a gene. The CDR3 is CASRPTGSGYEQFF. The CDR3, as DNA: TGTGCCAGCAGGCCGACAGGGTCGGGTTACGAGCAGTTCTTC.

Many counts were recorded for this clonotype. The gene calls are TRBV27 and TRBJ2-7; 7 positions agree with TRBD1. CDR1 is MNHEY and CDR2 is SMNVEV in the germline V gene (reference sequence). V lost 3 bases, J lost 3 bases, and 14 bases stayed unmatched. The CDR3 spans 17 residues. In nucleotides, the CDR3 is TGTGCCAGCAGTTTTCTTTCTCCCAGGGGGAAGGACTACGAGCAGTACTTC. Protein sequence: CASSFLSPRGKDYEQYF.

Ten or more counts support this clonotype. The genes are TRBV30 and TRBJ1-4, with D possibly matching TRBD1 (5 bases). The CDR3 spans 15 residues. The germline V and J ends were trimmed by 0 bases and 0 bases, with 8 bases remaining between them. From germline, CDR1 is GTSNPN and CDR2 SVGIG (reference sequence). As DNA, the CDR3 is TGTGCCTGGAGTGTGGGGGTTGCAACTAATGAAAAACTGTTTTTT. This gives the protein CAWSVGVATNEKLFF.

This clonotype was counted many times. V gene TRBV2 combines with J gene TRBJ1-2; possibly TRBD1 for D (6 bases). CDR1 SNHLY and CDR2 FYNNEI come from the germline V gene. This CDR3 is 15 amino acids long. V lost 0 bases to trimming and J lost 5 bases, with 13 bases between them. The DNA of the CDR3 is TGTGCCAGCAGTGAAGCGCAGGGGCAGAGTTATGGCTACACCTTC. Its protein is CASSEAQGQSYGYTF.

This clonotype has at least ten counts. The V gene is TRBV5-1, the J gene TRBJ2-5, with D perhaps matching TRBD1 or TRBD2 (6 bases each). The V gene lost 4 bases and the J gene lost 3 bases, with 28 bases spanning the gap. The CDR3 contains 19 residues. Germline loops: CDR1 SGHRS, CDR2 YFSETQ. The CDR3 sequence: CASSSKEGQGPRGEETQYF. In DNA, the CDR3 is TGCGCCAGCAGCAGCAAGGAGGGGCAGGGACCGAGGGGGGAAGAGACCCAGTACTTC.

In regard to this clonotype: The junction differs from germline at one of its ends, possibly a read error. This chain links TRBV5-1 with TRBJ2-1, with 7 bases that match TRBD2. Germline V gene lookup returns CDR1 SGHRS and CDR2 YFSETQ. The CDR3 length is 15 residues. The CDR3 protein is CASSLFSGVDNEQFF. CDR3 DNA: TGTGCCAGCAGCTTGTTCAGCGGGGTTGACAATGAGCAGTTCTTC.

This clonotype has at least ten counts. V usage is TRBV29-1 and J usage is TRBJ1-1; a weak D match, TRBD1 (5 bases). Germline CDR1 is SQVTM and CDR2 is ANQGSEA. The CDR3 runs to 14 residues. Trimming left V 7 bases short and J 1 base short, with 16 bases between. In DNA form, the CDR3 reads TGCAGCGCTCACGAACCCGGGGGGAACACTGAAGCTTTCTTT. Its translation: CSAHEPGGNTEAFF.

In its sample, this clonotype was seen many times. The chain couples TRBV20-1 to TRBJ2-1; TRBD2 matches 7 bases. The CDR3 spans 14 residues. With 6 bases clipped from V and 1 base from J, the junction kept 6 bases outside the gene matches. Looked up from germline, CDR1 is DFQATT and CDR2 is SNEGSKA (reference sequence). The DNA for the CDR3 is TGCAGTGCCCAGAGCGGGGAGTCCTACAATGAGCAGTTCTTC. The encoded protein is CSAQSGESYNEQFF.

The table lists this clonotype with many counts. This chain uses TRBV6-1 with TRBJ2-1; D ambiguous. Germline loops: CDR1 MNHNS, CDR2 SASEGT. The CDR3 length is 15 residues. Trimming pared 4 bases from V and 2 bases from J, leaving 12 bases between. The CDR3 here is CASSGDPAPYNEQFF. CDR3 coding DNA: TGTGCCAGCAGTGGAGACCCAGCTCCCTACAATGAGCAGTTCTTC.

This clonotype was counted at least ten times. The chain carries TRBV7-6 and TRBJ2-7; weak D call: TRBD1 (6 bases). The V end was cut by 4 bases, the J end by 0 bases, with 10 bases between. Germline CDR1 reads SGHVS; CDR2 reads FNYEAQ. The CDR3 has 14 amino acids. In DNA, the CDR3 is TGTGCCAGCAGCTCCACAGGGAACTCCTACGAGCAGTACTTC. Protein sequence: CASSSTGNSYEQYF.

This clonotype was observed at least ten times. The genes are TRBV6-6 and TRBJ1-2, with a weak D call TRBD1 (6 bases). The CDR3 has 14 residues. V lost 4 bases and J 4 bases, leaving 13 bases between the germline ends. CDR1 MNHNY and CDR2 SVGAGI come from the germline V gene (reference sequence). CDR3 DNA: TGTGCCAGCAGTTTACAGGGTCCCAGCTATGGCTACACCTTC. As protein: CASSLQGPSYGYTF.

Here the CDR3 DNA reads TGCAGTGCCATCCCCGCCCTAGCGGGGGTAGATACGCAGTATTTT. Protein: CSAIPALAGVDTQYF. This chain uses TRBV20-1 with TRBJ2-3; 10 nucleotides align to TRBD2. Looked up from germline, CDR1 is DFQATT and CDR2 is SNEGSKA (reference sequence). V gave up 6 bases and J gave up 5 bases; unmatched junction bases: 11. CDR3 length: 15 amino acids.

This clonotype appeared many times. J is TRBJ2-7 and V is TRBV28; TRBD1 might be the D (6 bases). V dropped 11 bases and J dropped 0 bases, with 11 bases sitting between them. Germline-derived CDR1 and CDR2 are MDHEN and SYDVKM. This CDR3 contains 12 residues. The CDR3 DNA follows: TGTGCCGCCCGGGACACCTCCTACGAGCAGTACTTC. It translates to CAARDTSYEQYF.

Details on this clonotype: Since a far larger clone is one base different, this is likely a read error. The rearrangement links TRBV11-2 to TRBJ2-1; 9 nucleotides align to TRBD2. J was trimmed by 10 bases and V by 5 bases; bases with no gene match: 15. CDR1 is SGHAT and CDR2 is FQNNGV in the germline V gene. This CDR3 is 16 amino acids long. CDR3 nucleotides: TGTGCCAGCAGCCGCCGAGAAGCGGGAGGTCTCTACGAGCAGTTCTTC. Translation: CASSRREAGGLYEQFF. The variable domain in full, completed from reference TRBV11-2 and TRBJ2-1, reads EAGVAQSPRYKIIEKRQSVAFWCNPISGHATLYWYQQILGQGPKLLIQFQNNGVVDDSQLPKDRFSAERLKGVDSTLKIQPAKLEDSAVYLCASSRREAGGLYEQFFGPGTRLTVL.